The present entry profiles one T cell receptor (beta chain) with its context. The record originates from a study of T cell clusters in autoimmune cytopenias. Multiplex touch-down PCR amplified TRB using TRB-A and TRB-B pools in one tube. TCRdb reprocessed the multiplex PCR reads; each CDR3 protein has one entry and no DNA is given. This sample contains more than 13,000 distinct CDR3 sequences. The V gene's germline CDR1 is SQVTM and CDR2 ANQGSEA. The CDR3 has 15 residues. Each sample's input was 200 to 250 ng genomic DNA, 40,000 or so genome equivalents. The material sequenced was peripheral blood. This TCR came from a human donor with an autoimmune cytopenia or autoimmune hepatitis (not recorded which). The chain uses TRBV29-1 and TRBJ2-1; TCRdb proposes TRBD2, but this gene call is untestable without DNA. This CDR3 reads CSVAATSGRAGEQFF.